Following are 18 T cell receptor beta chains from one sample sequenced in a study of blood T cells in healthy people across ages. Using a J-beta primer mix together with a sample-barcoded 5' primer, a second PCR was run for roughly 7 to 11 cycles. TCRdb redid the calling of the 5' RACE reads with MiXCR, one entry per CDR3 protein. The sample has around 690,000 distinct CDR3 sequences, 58% seen once. Sequencing was performed on blood. Every receptor here comes from a man aged 60 to 69 in good health.

This chain connects TRBV27 to TRBJ1-5, with D possibly being TRBD1 (5 bases). Germline V gene sequence: CDR1 MNHEY, CDR2 SMNVEV (reference sequence). The CDR3 is 16 residues long. V lost 8 bases, J lost 0 bases, and 17 bases lay in between. CDR3 sequence (DNA): TGTGCCAGCGGCCGGGGCGGTGGTTCTAGCAATCAGCCCCAGCATTTT. This sequence encodes CASGRGGGSSNQPQHF.

The CDR3 DNA is TGCAGCGTTGCTGTGCGCCGTTCCTCTAGCACAGATACGCAGTATTTT. The encoded protein is CSVAVRRSSSTDTQYF. The chain joins TRBV29-1 to TRBJ2-3; no clear D. The CDR3 spans 16 residues. Germline loops: CDR1 SQVTM, CDR2 ANQGSEA. Between the trimmed V and J ends, which lost 4 bases and 0 bases, there was a span of 17 bases.

The chain uses TRBV6-2 or TRBV6-3 and TRBJ2-7; TRBD2 might be the D (6 bases). This CDR3 is built from 14 residues. The germline CDR1 and CDR2 sequences are MNHEY and SVGEGT. V was shortened by 5 bases and J by 9 bases, with 20 bases between the two germline ends. The CDR3 is CASSGDSRMDGQYF. CDR3 coding DNA: TGTGCCAGCAGTGGGGACTCCAGGATGGATGGGCAGTACTTC.

The CDR3 spells CASSQGDREVYGYTF. Written as DNA, the CDR3 is TGTGCCAGCAGCCAAGGCGACCGGGAGGTCTATGGCTACACCTTC. The V and J genes are TRBV4-2 and TRBJ1-2; D call uncertain. The CDR3 spans 15 residues. CDR1 is LGHNA, CDR2 YNFKEQ, per germline. V was shortened by 1 base and J by 4 bases, with 13 bases between the two germline ends.

The V gene is TRBV29-1, the J gene TRBJ1-4; D perhaps matches TRBD1 (6 bases). Germline V lookup: CDR1 SQVTM, CDR2 ANQGSEA. The V and J ends lost 4 bases and 2 bases respectively, with 11 bases between them. CDR3 size: 14 residues. The CDR3 region has the DNA TGCAGCGTTGCCCAGGGGTTCACTAATGAAAAACTGTTTTTT. Protein product: CSVAQGFTNEKLFF. Combining the CDR3 with reference TRBV29-1 and TRBJ1-4 gives the whole variable domain SAVISQKPSRDICQRGTSLTIQCQVDSQVTMMFWYRQQPGQSLTLIATANQGSEATYESGFVIDKFPISRPNLTFSTLTVSNMSPEDSSIYLCSVAQGFTNEKLFFGSGTQLSVL.

DNA of the CDR3: TGTGCCAGCAGCTCATGGACCCCCGCGCAAGAGACCCAGTACTTC. Amino acids: CASSSWTPAQETQYF. The rearrangement uses TRBV3-1 and TRBJ2-5; D is unclear. The CDR3 extends over 15 amino acids. Germline CDR1 reads LGHDT; CDR2 reads YNNKEL (reference sequence). V lost 5 bases, J lost 2 bases, and 15 bases lay in between.

Only a few counts were recorded for this clonotype. The V gene is TRBV12-3 or TRBV12-4, the J gene TRBJ2-1, with 10 positions matching TRBD1. The end of the DNA fits TRBJ2-7 better, so the J call may be wrong. The CDR3 is 14 amino acids. The CDR3: CASSRQGAGYEQYF. In DNA, the CDR3 is TGTGCCAGCAGTAGACAGGGGGCAGGGTACGAGCAGTACTTC.

This clonotype was counted a few times. This chain links TRBV5-1 with TRBJ2-4; 12 positions match TRBD1. V lost 4 bases to trimming and J lost 5 bases; unmatched junction nucleotides: 7. Germline-derived CDR1 and CDR2 are SGHRS and YFSETQ. The length of the CDR3 is 16 residues. The CDR3 sequence: CASSRRDRGLQNIQYF. The CDR3 DNA reads as TGCGCCAGCAGCCGCCGGGACAGGGGGCTCCAAAACATTCAGTACTTC.

The sample holds a few counts of this clonotype. The chain joins TRBV5-1 to TRBJ2-5, with D maybe TRBD1 (6 bases). V was cut by 5 bases and J by 5 bases, with 13 bases left in between. Germline-derived CDR1 and CDR2 are SGHRS and YFSETQ. This CDR3 is built from 13 residues. CDR3 residues: CASRGAPRETQYF. The CDR3 DNA reads as TGCGCCAGCAGGGGGGCCCCGCGGGAGACCCAGTACTTC.

A word on this clonotype: The junction shows a germline mismatch at one end, possibly a read error. The chain employs TRBV12-3 or TRBV12-4 and TRBJ2-1, with D hard to call. The CDR3 totals 14 residues. CDR3 nucleotides: TGTGCCAGCAGCTTAGGCCTTCATGGCGATGAGCAGTTCTTC. The encoded protein is CASSLGLHGDEQFF.

The chain is built from TRBV6-6 and TRBJ2-2; D is undetermined. V lost 2 bases and J 5 bases, leaving 6 bases between the germline ends. From germline, CDR1 is MNHNY and CDR2 SVGAGI (reference sequence). The CDR3 is made up of 13 amino acids. The CDR3 reads CASSYQWTGELFF. The CDR3 DNA is TGTGCCAGCAGTTACCAATGGACCGGGGAGCTGTTTTTT.

The chain is built from TRBV2 and TRBJ2-4; 7 nucleotides match TRBD1. V shed 7 bases, J shed 0 bases, and the junction held 6 bases outside the gene matches. Germline CDR1 reads SNHLY; CDR2 reads FYNNEI. The CDR3 totals 15 residues. The CDR3: CASIQQGIAKNIQYF. CDR3 DNA: TGTGCCAGCATCCAACAGGGGATAGCCAAAAACATTCAGTACTTC.

This clonotype was picked up many times. The chain recombines TRBV9 with TRBJ1-1; TRBD1 is a possible D gene (6 bases). V was pared by 3 bases and J by 5 bases, with 20 bases between. Germline CDR1 and CDR2: SGDLS and YYNGEE. The CDR3 totals 16 residues. CDR3 sequence (DNA): TGTGCCAGCAGCGCCGAAGATTGGGGGGCGGGTACTGAAGCTTTCTTT. Translation gives CASSAEDWGAGTEAFF. Looking up the rest from reference TRBV9 and TRBJ1-1 gives the full variable domain: DSGVTQTPKHLITATGQRVTLRCSPRSGDLSVYWYQQSLDQGLQFLIQYYNGEERAKGNILERFSAQQFPDLHSELNLSSLELGDSALYFCASSAEDWGAGTEAFFGQGTRLTVV.

The chain recombines TRBV12-3 or TRBV12-4 with TRBJ2-2, with 13 bases identical to TRBD2. The V and J ends lost 1 base and 3 bases, in that order; junction bases with no gene match: 2. The CDR3 runs to 17 residues. CDR3 amino acids: CASSLEGLAGYTGELFF. The CDR3 nucleotides read TGTGCCAGCAGTTTAGAGGGACTAGCGGGGTACACCGGGGAGCTGTTTTTT.

This chain links TRBV5-1 with TRBJ2-1, with D perhaps matching TRBD1 (5 bases). Germline values: CDR1 SGHRS, CDR2 YFSETQ. The CDR3 loop spans 15 amino acids. V lost 6 bases to trimming and J lost 3 bases, with 16 bases between them. CDR3 region: CASTSVVGRYNEQFF. The CDR3 coding sequence is TGCGCCAGCACCTCTGTGGTGGGGCGCTACAATGAGCAGTTCTTC. Complete variable domain (other parts from reference TRBV5-1 and TRBJ2-1): KAGVTQTPRYLIKTRGQQVTLSCSPISGHRSVSWYQQTPGQGLQFLFEYFSETQRNKGNFPGRFSGRQFSNSRSEMNVSTLELGDSALYLCASTSVVGRYNEQFFGPGTRLTVL.

J is TRBJ2-4 and V is TRBV20-1, with 9 positions matching TRBD1. The germline gives CDR1 DFQATT, CDR2 SNEGSKA (reference sequence). The CDR3 extends over 15 amino acids. V shed 2 bases and J 6 bases; nucleotides not matched to a gene: 8. In DNA, the CDR3 is TGCAGTGCTAGAACCCCGGGACAGGGAGTAAACATTCAGTACTTC. Residues: CSARTPGQGVNIQYF.

This chain links TRBV11-2 with TRBJ2-3, with 7 positions matching TRBD1. Germline V gene lookup returns CDR1 SGHAT and CDR2 FQNNGV. CDR3 length: 14 residues. With V trimmed by 3 bases and J by 6 bases, 6 bases remained unmatched. The CDR3 region is CASSFTGDGDTQYF. The CDR3 bases are TGTGCCAGCAGCTTCACAGGGGACGGGGATACGCAGTATTTT.

This clonotype was picked up a small number of times. This chain links TRBV3-1 with TRBJ1-1; possible D gene TRBD1, 5 bases. CDR1 is LGHDT, CDR2 YNNKEL, per germline (reference sequence). The CDR3 has 14 amino acids. V dropped 6 bases and J dropped 6 bases, with 17 bases sitting between them. The CDR3 region is CASRHQSGKAEAFF. The CDR3 DNA sequence: TGTGCCAGCAGACACCAGTCAGGGAAAGCTGAAGCTTTCTTT.